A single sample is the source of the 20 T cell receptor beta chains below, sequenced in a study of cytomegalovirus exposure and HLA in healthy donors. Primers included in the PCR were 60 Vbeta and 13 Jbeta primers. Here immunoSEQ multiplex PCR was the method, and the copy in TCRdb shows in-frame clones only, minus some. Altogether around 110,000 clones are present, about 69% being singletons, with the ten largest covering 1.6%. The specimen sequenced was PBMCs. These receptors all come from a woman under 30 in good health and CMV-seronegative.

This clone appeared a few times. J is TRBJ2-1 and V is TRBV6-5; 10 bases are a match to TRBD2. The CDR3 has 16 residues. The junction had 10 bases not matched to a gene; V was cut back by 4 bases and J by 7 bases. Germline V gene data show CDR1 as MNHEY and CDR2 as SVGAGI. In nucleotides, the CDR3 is TGTGCCAGCAGTTCTCGGTTGAGCGGGGGGGCGAATGAGCAGTTCTTC. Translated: CASSSRLSGGANEQFF.

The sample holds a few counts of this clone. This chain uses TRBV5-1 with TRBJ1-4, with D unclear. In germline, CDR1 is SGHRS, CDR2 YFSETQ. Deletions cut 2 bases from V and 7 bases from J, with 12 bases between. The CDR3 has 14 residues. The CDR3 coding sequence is TGCGCCAGCAGCTTTACGGAGCGCTCTGAAAAACTGTTTTTT. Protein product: CASSFTERSEKLFF.

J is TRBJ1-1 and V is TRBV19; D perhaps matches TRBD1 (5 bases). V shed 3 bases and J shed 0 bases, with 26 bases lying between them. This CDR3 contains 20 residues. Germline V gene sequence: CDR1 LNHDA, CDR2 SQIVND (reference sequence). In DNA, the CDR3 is TGTGCCAGTAGTATCGCTCTGCCGGGACTGAGATTTTCCGTGAACACTGAAGCTTTCTTT. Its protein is CASSIALPGLRFSVNTEAFF.

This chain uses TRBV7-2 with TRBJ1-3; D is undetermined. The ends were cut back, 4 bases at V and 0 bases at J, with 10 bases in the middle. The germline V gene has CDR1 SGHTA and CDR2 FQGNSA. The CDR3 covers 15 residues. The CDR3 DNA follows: TGTGCCAGCAGCTCATCATCTAGCTCTGGAAACACCATATATTTT. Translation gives CASSSSSSSGNTIYF.

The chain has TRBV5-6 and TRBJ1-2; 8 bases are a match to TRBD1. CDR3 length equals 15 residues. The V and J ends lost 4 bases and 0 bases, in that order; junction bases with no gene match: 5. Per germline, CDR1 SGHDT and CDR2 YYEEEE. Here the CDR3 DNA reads TGTGCCAGCAGCCGAGGGACAGGAGCTAACTATGGCTACACCTTC. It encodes CASSRGTGANYGYTF. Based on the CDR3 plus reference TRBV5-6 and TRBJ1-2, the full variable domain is DAGVTQSPTHLIKTRGQQVTLRCSPKSGHDTVSWYQQALGQGPQFIFQYYEEEERQRGNFPDRFSGHQFPNYSSELNVNALLLGDSALYLCASSRGTGANYGYTFGSGTRLTVV.

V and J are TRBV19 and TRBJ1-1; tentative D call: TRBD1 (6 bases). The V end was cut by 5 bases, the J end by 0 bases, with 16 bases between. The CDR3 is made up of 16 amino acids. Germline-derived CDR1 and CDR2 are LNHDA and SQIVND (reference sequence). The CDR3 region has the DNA TGTGCCAGTAGTTACAGGGACGGGGTTATGAACACTGAAGCTTTCTTT. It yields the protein CASSYRDGVMNTEAFF.

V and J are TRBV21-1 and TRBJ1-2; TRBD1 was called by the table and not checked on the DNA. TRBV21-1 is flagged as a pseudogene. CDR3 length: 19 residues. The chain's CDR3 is CASSSPTGTEVMCVYGYTF. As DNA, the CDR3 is TGTGCCAGCAGCAGTCCTACCGGGACAGAGGTAATGTGTGTCTATGGCTACACCTTC.

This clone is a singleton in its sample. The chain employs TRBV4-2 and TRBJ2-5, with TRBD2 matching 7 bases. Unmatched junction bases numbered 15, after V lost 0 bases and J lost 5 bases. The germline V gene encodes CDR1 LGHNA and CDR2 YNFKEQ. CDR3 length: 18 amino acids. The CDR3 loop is CASSQDGRESGARETQYF. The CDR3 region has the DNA TGTGCCAGCAGCCAAGATGGGAGAGAAAGCGGGGCGAGGGAGACCCAGTACTTC.

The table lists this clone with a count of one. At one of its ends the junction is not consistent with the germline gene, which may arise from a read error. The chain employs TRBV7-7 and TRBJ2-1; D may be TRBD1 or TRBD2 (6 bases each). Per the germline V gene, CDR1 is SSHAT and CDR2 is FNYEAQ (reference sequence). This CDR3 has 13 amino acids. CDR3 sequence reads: CASSLGGRNEQFF. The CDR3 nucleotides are TGTGCTAGCAGCTTAGGGGGGCGTAACGAGCAGTTCTTC.

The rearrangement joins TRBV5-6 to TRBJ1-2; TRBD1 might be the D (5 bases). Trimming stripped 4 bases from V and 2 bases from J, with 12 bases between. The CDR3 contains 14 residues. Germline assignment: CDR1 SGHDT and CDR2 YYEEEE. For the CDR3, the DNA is TGTGCCAGCAGCCAGGTGGGGGGGAACTATGGCTACACCTTC. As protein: CASSQVGGNYGYTF.

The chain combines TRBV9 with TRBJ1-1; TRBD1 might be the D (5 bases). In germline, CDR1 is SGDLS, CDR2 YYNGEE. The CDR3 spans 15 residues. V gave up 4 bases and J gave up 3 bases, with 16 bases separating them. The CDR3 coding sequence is TGTGCCAGCAGCCCGCGATCTACGGGGGACACTGAAGCTTTCTTT. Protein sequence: CASSPRSTGDTEAFF.

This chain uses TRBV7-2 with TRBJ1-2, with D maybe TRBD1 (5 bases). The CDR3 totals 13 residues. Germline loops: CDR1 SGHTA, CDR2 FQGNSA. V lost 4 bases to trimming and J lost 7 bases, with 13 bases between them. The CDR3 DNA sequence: TGTGCCAGCAGCTGGACGGGGGGAGGTGGCTACACCTTC. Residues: CASSWTGGGGYTF.

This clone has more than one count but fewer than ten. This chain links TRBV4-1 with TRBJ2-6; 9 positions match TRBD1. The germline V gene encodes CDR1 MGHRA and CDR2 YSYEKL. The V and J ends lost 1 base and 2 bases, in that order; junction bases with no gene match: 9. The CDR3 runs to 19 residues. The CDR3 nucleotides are TGCGCCAGCAGCCAAGCCGGGACAGGGAATAATGCTGGGGCCAACGTCCTGACTTTC. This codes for CASSQAGTGNNAGANVLTF.

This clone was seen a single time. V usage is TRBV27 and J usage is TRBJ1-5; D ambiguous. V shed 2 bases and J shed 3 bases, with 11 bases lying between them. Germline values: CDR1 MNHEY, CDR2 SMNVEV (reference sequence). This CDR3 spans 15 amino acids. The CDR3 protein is CASSLGNGINQPQHF. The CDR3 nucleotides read TGTGCCAGCAGTTTAGGGAACGGGATCAATCAGCCCCAGCATTTT.

CDR3 protein: CASMGANYGYTF. Here the CDR3 DNA reads TGTGCCAGCATGGGGGCGAACTATGGCTACACCTTC. The gene calls are TRBV28 and TRBJ1-2; TRBD1 is a possible D gene (6 bases). Trimming left V 7 bases short and J 2 bases short, with 8 bases between. The CDR3 covers 12 residues. The germline CDR1 and CDR2 sequences are MDHEN and SYDVKM.

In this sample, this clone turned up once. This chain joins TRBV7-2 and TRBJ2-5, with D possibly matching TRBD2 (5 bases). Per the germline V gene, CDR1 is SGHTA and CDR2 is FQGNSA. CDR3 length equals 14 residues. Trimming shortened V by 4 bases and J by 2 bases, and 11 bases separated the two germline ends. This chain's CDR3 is CASSSPWEQETQYF. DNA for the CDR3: TGTGCCAGCAGCTCACCTTGGGAGCAAGAGACCCAGTACTTC. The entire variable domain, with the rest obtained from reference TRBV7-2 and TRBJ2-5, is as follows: GAGVSQSPSNKVTEKGKDVELRCDPISGHTALYWYRQSLGQGLEFLIYFQGNSAPDKSGLPSDRFSAERTGGSVSTLTIQRTQQEDSAVYLCASSSPWEQETQYFGPGTRLLVL.

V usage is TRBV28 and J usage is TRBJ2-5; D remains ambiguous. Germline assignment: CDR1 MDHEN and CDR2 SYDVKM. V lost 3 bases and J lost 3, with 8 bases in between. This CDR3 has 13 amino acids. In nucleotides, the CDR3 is TGTGCCAGCAGTTTCGGCGGAGAAGAGACCCAGTACTTC. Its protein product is CASSFGGEETQYF.

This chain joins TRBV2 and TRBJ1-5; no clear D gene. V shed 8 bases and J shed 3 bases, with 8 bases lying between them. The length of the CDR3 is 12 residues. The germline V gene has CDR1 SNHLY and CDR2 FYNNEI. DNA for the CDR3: TGTGCCAGCCAGTCGTTCAATCAGCCCCAGCATTTT. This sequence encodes CASQSFNQPQHF.

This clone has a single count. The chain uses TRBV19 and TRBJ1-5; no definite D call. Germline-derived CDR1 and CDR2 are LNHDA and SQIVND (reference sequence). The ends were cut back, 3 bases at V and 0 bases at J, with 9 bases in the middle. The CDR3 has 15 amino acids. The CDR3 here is CASSITRFSNQPQHF. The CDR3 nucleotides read TGTGCCAGTAGTATCACCAGGTTTAGCAATCAGCCCCAGCATTTT.

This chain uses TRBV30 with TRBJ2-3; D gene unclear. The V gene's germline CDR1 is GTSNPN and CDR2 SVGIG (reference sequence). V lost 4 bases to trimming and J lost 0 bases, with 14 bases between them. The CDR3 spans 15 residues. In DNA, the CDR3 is TGTGCCTGGACGATCAGGCATACTAGCACAGATACGCAGTATTTT. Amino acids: CAWTIRHTSTDTQYF.